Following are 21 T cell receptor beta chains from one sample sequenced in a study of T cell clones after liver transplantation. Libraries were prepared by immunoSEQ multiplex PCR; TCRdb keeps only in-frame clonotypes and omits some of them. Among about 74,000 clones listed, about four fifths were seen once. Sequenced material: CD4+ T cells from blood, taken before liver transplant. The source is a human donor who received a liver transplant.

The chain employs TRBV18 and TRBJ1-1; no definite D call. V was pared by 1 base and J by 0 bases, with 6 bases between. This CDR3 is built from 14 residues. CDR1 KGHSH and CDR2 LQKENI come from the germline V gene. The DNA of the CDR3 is TGTGCCAGCTCACCACAGTCCCTGAACACTGAAGCTTTCTTT. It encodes CASSPQSLNTEAFF.

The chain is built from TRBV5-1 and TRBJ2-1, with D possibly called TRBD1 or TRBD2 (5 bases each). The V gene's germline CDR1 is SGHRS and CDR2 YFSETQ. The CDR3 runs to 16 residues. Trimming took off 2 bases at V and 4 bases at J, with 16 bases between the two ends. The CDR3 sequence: CASSLSPNGAYNEQFF. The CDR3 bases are TGCGCCAGCAGCTTAAGCCCAAACGGGGCTTACAATGAGCAGTTCTTC.

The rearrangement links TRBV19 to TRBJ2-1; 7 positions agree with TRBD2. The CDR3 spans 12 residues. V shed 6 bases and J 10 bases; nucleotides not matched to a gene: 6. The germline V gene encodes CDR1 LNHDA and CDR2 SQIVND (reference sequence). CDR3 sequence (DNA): TGTGCCAGTAGGGGAGGGGCGAGGGAGCAGTTCTTC. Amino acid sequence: CASRGGAREQFF.

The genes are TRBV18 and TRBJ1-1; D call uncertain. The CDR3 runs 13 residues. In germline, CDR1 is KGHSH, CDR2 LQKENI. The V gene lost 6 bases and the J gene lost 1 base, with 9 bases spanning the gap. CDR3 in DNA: TGTGCCAGCTCTCCCAGCGGGAACACTGAAGCTTTCTTT. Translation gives CASSPSGNTEAFF.

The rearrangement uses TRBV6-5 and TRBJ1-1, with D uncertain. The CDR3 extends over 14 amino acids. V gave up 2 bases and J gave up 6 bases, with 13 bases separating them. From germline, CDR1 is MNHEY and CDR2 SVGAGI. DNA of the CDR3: TGTGCCAGCAGTTACGCCGAGGGTCGGGCTGAAGCTTTCTTT. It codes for CASSYAEGRAEAFF.

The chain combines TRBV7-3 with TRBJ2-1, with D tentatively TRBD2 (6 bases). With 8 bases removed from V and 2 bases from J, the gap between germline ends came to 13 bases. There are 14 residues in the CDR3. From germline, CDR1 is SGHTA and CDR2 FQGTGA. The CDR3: CASSPGLPYNEQFF. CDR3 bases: TGTGCCAGCTCGCCGGGACTTCCCTACAATGAGCAGTTCTTC.

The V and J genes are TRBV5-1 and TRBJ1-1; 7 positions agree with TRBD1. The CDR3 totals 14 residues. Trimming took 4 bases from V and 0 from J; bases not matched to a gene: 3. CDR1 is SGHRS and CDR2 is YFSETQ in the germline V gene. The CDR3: CASSPGTVNTEAFF. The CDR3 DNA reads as TGCGCCAGCAGCCCGGGGACAGTGAACACTGAAGCTTTCTTT.

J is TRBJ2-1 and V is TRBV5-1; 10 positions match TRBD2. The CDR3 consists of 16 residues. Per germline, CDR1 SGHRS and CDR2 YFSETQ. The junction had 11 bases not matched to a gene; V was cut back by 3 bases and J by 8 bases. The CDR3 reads CASSWGPSGSKDEQFF. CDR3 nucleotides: TGCGCCAGCAGCTGGGGCCCTAGCGGGAGTAAGGATGAGCAGTTCTTC.

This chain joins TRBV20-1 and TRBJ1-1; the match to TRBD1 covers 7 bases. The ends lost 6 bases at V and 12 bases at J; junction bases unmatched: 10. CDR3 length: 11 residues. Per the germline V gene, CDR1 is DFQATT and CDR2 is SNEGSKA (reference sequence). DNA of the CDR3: TGCAGTGCCACTGGACAGGACAGGACTTTCTTT. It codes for CSATGQDRTFF.

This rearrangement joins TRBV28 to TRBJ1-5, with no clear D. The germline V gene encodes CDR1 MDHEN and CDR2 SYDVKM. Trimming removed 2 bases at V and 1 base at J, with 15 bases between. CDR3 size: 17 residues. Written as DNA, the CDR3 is TGTGCCAGCAGTTTAGAGGGCCCGTTAGGGAGCAATCAGCCCCAGCATTTT. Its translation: CASSLEGPLGSNQPQHF.

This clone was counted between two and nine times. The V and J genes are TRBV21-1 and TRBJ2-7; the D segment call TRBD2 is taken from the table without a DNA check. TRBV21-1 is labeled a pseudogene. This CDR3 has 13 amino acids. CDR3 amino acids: CASSRLATYEQYF. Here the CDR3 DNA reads TGTGCCAGCAGCCGACTAGCGACCTACGAGCAGTACTTC.

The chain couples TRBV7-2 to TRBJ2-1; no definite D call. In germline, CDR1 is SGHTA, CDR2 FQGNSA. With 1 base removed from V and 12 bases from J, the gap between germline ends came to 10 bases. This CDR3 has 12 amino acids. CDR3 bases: TGTGCCAGCAGCTTAGTGGGGAATCGGCAGTTCTTC. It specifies CASSLVGNRQFF.

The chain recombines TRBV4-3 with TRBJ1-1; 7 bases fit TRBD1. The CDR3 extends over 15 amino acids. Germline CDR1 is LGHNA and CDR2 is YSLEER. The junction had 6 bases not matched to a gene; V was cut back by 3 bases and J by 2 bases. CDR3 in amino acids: CASSHAGTANTEAFF. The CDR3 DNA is TGCGCCAGCAGCCATGCCGGGACAGCTAACACTGAAGCTTTCTTT.

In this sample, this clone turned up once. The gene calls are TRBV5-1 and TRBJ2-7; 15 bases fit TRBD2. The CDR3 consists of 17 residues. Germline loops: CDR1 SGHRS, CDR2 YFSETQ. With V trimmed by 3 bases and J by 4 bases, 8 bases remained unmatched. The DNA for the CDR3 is TGCGCCAGCAGCTCGATGGGGACTAGCGGGGGGTATTACGAGCAGTACTTC. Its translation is CASSSMGTSGGYYEQYF.

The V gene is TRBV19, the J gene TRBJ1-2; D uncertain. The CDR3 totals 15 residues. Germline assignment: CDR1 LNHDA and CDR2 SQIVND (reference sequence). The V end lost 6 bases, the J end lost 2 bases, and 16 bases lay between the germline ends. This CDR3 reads CASSIDHHENYGYTF. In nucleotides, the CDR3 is TGTGCCAGTAGCATCGACCACCACGAAAACTATGGCTACACCTTC. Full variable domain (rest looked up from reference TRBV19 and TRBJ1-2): DGGITQSPKYLFRKEGQNVTLSCEQNLNHDAMYWYRQDPGQGLRLIYYSQIVNDFQKGDIAEGYSVSREKKESFPLTVTSAQKNPTAFYLCASSIDHHENYGYTFGSGTRLTVV.

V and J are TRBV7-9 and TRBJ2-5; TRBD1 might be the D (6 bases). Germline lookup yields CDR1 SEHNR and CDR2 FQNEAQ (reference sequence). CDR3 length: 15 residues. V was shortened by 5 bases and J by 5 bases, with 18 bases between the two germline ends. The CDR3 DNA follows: TGTGCCAGCAGCAAGGAACAGGGTGTAAAGGAGACCCAGTACTTC. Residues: CASSKEQGVKETQYF.

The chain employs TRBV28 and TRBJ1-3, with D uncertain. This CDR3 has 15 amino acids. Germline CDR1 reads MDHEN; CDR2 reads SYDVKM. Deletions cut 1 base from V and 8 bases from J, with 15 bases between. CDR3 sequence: CASSLSGVTSHTIYF. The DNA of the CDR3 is TGTGCCAGCAGTTTATCTGGGGTGACAAGCCACACCATATATTTT.

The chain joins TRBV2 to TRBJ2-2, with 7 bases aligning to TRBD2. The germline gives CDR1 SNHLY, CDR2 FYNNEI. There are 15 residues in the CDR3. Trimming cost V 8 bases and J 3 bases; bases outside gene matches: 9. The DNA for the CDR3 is TGTGCCAGCGATAGCGGTCGGGGGGACACCGGGGAGCTGTTTTTT. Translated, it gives CASDSGRGDTGELFF.

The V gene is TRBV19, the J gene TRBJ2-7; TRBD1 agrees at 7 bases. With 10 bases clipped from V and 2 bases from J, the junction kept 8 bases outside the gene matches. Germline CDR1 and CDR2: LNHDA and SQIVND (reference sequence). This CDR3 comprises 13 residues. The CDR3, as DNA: TGTGCCACTAAGGGACAGCCAACCTACGAGCAGTACTTC. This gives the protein CATKGQPTYEQYF.

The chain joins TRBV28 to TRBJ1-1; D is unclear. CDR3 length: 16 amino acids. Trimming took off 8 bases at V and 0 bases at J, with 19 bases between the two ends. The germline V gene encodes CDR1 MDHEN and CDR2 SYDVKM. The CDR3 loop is CASFPPGWTVNTEAFF. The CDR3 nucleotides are TGTGCCAGCTTCCCTCCCGGGTGGACGGTGAACACTGAAGCTTTCTTT.

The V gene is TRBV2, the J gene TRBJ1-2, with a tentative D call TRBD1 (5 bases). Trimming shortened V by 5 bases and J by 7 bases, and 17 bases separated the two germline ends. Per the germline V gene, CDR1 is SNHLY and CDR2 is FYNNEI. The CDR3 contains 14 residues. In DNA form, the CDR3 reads TGTGCCAGCAGTTCCCAGGGCCGGGTGGGTGGCTACACCTTC. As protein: CASSSQGRVGGYTF.